These 14 T cell receptor beta chains were sequenced from one sample in a study of T cell responses to AZD1222 COVID-19 vaccine. Clones were read by immunoSEQ multiplex PCR, and TCRdb kept only the in-frame ones, dropping some. The sample includes some 120,000 clones, 80% to 90% of them seen just once. Sequencing was performed on peripheral blood, taken on day 0 of AZD1222 vaccination. The source is an adult in good health.

This clone was seen a few times. The chain uses TRBV7-2 and TRBJ2-1, with 8 bases that match TRBD2. V shed 10 bases, J shed 7 bases, and the junction held 9 bases outside the gene matches. This CDR3 is 13 amino acids long. Germline CDR1 reads SGHTA; CDR2 reads FQGNSA. In DNA, the CDR3 is TGTGCCACTCAGCGGGAGTCGTTGAATGAGCAGTTCTTC. It specifies CATQRESLNEQFF. Complete variable domain (other parts from reference TRBV7-2 and TRBJ2-1): GAGVSQSPSNKVTEKGKDVELRCDPISGHTALYWYRQSLGQGLEFLIYFQGNSAPDKSGLPSDRFSAERTGGSVSTLTIQRTQQEDSAVYLCATQRESLNEQFFGPGTRLTVL.

This clone came up a few times. The chain links TRBV4-3 to TRBJ1-3; D gene ambiguous. The CDR3 sequence is 13 residues long. Trimming removed 2 bases from V and 4 bases from J, with 6 bases in between. CDR1 is LGHNA, CDR2 YSLEER, per germline. The CDR3 coding sequence is TGCGCCAGCAGCCAAAGTTCGGGAAACACCATATATTTT. As protein: CASSQSSGNTIYF.

The chain is built from TRBV19 and TRBJ1-2, with a tentative D call TRBD1 (6 bases). This CDR3 spans 13 amino acids. Germline CDR1 is LNHDA and CDR2 is SQIVND (reference sequence). The germline V and J ends were trimmed by 5 bases and 5 bases, with 12 bases remaining between them. CDR3 sequence: CASSFGTRYGYTF. The DNA of the CDR3 is TGTGCCAGTAGTTTCGGGACAAGATATGGCTACACCTTC.

This clone was counted a single time. The chain recombines TRBV2 with TRBJ1-1, with 10 positions matching TRBD1. The CDR3 length is 15 residues. V gave up 1 base and J gave up 2 bases; unmatched junction bases: 1. Germline CDR1 and CDR2: SNHLY and FYNNEI. This chain's CDR3 is CASSEGTGGNTEAFF. In nucleotides, the CDR3 is TGTGCCAGCAGTGAAGGGACAGGGGGTAACACTGAAGCTTTCTTT. Full variable domain (remainder filled in from reference TRBV2 and TRBJ1-1): EPEVTQTPSHQVTQMGQEVILRCVPISNHLYFYWYRQILGQKVEFLVSFYNNEISEKSEIFDDQFSVERPDGSNFTLKIRSTKLEDSAMYFCASSEGTGGNTEAFFGQGTRLTVV.

V gene TRBV6-2 or TRBV6-3 combines with J gene TRBJ1-4; D unclear. Germline loops: CDR1 MNHEY, CDR2 SVGEGT. V gave up 0 bases and J gave up 7 bases, with 9 bases separating them. The CDR3 has 14 residues. This CDR3 reads CASSYSIRVEKLFF. The CDR3 coding sequence is TGTGCCAGCAGTTACTCTATCCGGGTTGAAAAACTGTTTTTT.

The rearrangement joins TRBV7-3 to TRBJ1-1; D is unclear. CDR3 length equals 14 residues. Germline V lookup: CDR1 SGHTA, CDR2 FQGTGA. Between the trimmed V and J ends, which lost 5 bases and 0 bases, there was a span of 10 bases. CDR3 loop: CASSPQDLNTEAFF. In DNA form, the CDR3 reads TGTGCCAGCAGCCCTCAGGACTTGAACACTGAAGCTTTCTTT.

This rearrangement joins TRBV6-5 to TRBJ1-5; unclear D gene. The CDR3 loop spans 16 amino acids. Germline CDR1 and CDR2: MNHEY and SVGAGI. Trimming removed 4 bases from V and 2 bases from J, with 15 bases in between. CDR3 DNA: TGTGCCAGCAGTTGGGGTAGGGTAAGGGGCAATCAGCCCCAGCATTTT. Its protein is CASSWGRVRGNQPQHF.

This chain joins TRBV7-8 and TRBJ1-5; TRBD1 matches 12 bases. Germline CDR1 SGHVS, CDR2 FQNEAQ. CDR3 size: 15 residues. J was trimmed by 10 bases and V by 2 bases; bases with no gene match: 6. The CDR3 region is CASSLWDRGLGPQHF. DNA of the CDR3: TGTGCCAGCAGCTTATGGGACAGGGGGCTTGGTCCCCAGCATTTT.

The chain has TRBV11-3 and TRBJ1-1; D not certain. The CDR3 totals 14 residues. Germline V gene data show CDR1 as SGHNT and CDR2 as YENEEA. Trimming took off 2 bases at V and 4 bases at J, with 11 bases between the two ends. The CDR3 coding sequence is TGTGCCAGCAGCTTAAGTCAGGTACGCACTGAAGCTTTCTTT. Protein sequence: CASSLSQVRTEAFF.

V gene TRBV3-1 (or the pseudogene TRBV3-2) combines with J gene TRBJ1-3; D unclear. The V gene lost 2 bases and the J gene lost 7 bases, with 12 bases spanning the gap. The CDR3 contains 14 residues. The germline V gene has CDR1 LGHDT and CDR2 YNNKEL (reference sequence). The CDR3 DNA follows: TGTGCCAGCAGCCAAACGGGCCCTACGAACACCATATATTTT. It translates to CASSQTGPTNTIYF.

The V gene is TRBV6-2 or TRBV6-3, the J gene TRBJ2-5; D is undetermined. Trimming took 5 bases from V and 5 from J, leaving 12 bases between them. Per germline, CDR1 MNHEY and CDR2 SVGEGT. CDR3 length equals 13 residues. DNA for the CDR3: TGTGCCAGCAGTGACCACAGTAGGGAGACCCAGTACTTC. Translation: CASSDHSRETQYF.

The CDR3 reads CAWSGESPLSSYTF. The CDR3 coding sequence is TGTGCCTGGAGTGGAGAGTCACCCCTCTCGAGCTACACCTTC. The chain uses TRBV30 and TRBJ1-2; D gene unclear. CDR1 GTSNPN and CDR2 SVGIG come from the germline V gene (reference sequence). Deletions cut 1 base from V and 9 bases from J, with 18 bases between. The CDR3 length is 14 residues.

The chain has TRBV7-2 and TRBJ1-1; D gene unclear. Germline values: CDR1 SGHTA, CDR2 FQGNSA. This CDR3 has 18 residues. Trimming took 1 base from V and 1 from J, leaving 19 bases between them. CDR3 protein: CASSLVPAVVVKNTEAFF. The CDR3 DNA sequence: TGTGCCAGCAGCTTAGTGCCGGCGGTGGTGGTAAAGAACACTGAAGCTTTCTTT.

The table lists this clone with a count of one. The rearrangement uses TRBV6-5 and TRBJ2-3; the match to TRBD2 covers 7 bases. The CDR3 is 15 amino acids. Germline V gene data show CDR1 as MNHEY and CDR2 as SVGAGI. V lost 10 bases, J lost 0 bases, and 10 bases stayed unmatched. DNA for the CDR3: TGTGCCATCAACTGGGGGGGAGCTAGCACAGATACGCAGTATTTT. Its translation is CAINWGGASTDTQYF.